This T cell receptor beta chain originates from a study of beta chain features in type 1 diabetes. About the research overall: Examination of sorted cells across all samples involved around 99 million cells.

Whole-study findings and limits: Moderately but significantly shorter TCRB CDR3s were found in Type 1 diabetes patients in all four CD4+ subsets.

The whole isolated RNA underwent reverse transcription, so sequencing captured expressed TCRB transcripts. The method was immunoSEQ multiplex PCR; TCRdb's version includes in-frame clones alone and lacks a portion of them. The sample has about 160,000 clones; roughly 60% are singletons. With regard to this clone: What it binds is unknown.

The sequence was collected from a man aged 30 to 45 with type 1 diabetes. The sample was naive CD4+ T cells from blood.

The CDR3 sequence is CASSLELASGAQYF. The CDR3 DNA reads as TGTGCCAGCAGCTTAGAACTAGCGAGCGGCGCCCAGTACTTC. This chain connects TRBV7-2 to TRBJ2-5, with 7 bases aligning to TRBD2. Germline V gene data show CDR1 as SGHTA and CDR2 as FQGNSA. V lost 1 base and J lost 9; bases outside the gene matches: 8. CDR3 size: 14 residues.